A single T cell receptor (beta chain) is shown here with its context. These data originate in a study of blood T cell repertoires in COVID-19. Patients of the Seattle cohort, enrolled during active infection, were followed longitudinally. The CDR3 spans 11 residues. Germline trimming cut 5 bases from V and 10 bases from J; bases unmatched to any gene: 3. From germline, CDR1 is SNHLY and CDR2 FYNNEI. Clones were read by immunoSEQ multiplex PCR, and TCRdb kept only the in-frame ones, dropping some. The sample has about 220,000 clones; 85% to 90% are singletons. This sequence was found in a woman aged 45-65 years with COVID-19, enrolled during active disease. The source material was peripheral blood. The chain recombines TRBV2 with TRBJ1-1; TRBD1 matches at 8 bases. The CDR3 protein is CASSRDRGAFF. The CDR3 DNA reads TGTGCCAGCAGTCGTGACAGGGGAGCTTTCTTT.